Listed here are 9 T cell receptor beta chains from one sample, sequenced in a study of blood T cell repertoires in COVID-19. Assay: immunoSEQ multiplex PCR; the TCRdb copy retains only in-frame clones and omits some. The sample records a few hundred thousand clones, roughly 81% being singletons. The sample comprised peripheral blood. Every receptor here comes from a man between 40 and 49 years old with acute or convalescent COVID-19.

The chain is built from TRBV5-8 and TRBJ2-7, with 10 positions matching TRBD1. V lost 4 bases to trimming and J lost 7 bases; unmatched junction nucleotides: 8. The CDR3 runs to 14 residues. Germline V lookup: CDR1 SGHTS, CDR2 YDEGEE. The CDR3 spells CASSARTGGVEQYF. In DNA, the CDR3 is TGTGCCAGCAGCGCGCGGACAGGGGGGGTAGAGCAGTACTTC.

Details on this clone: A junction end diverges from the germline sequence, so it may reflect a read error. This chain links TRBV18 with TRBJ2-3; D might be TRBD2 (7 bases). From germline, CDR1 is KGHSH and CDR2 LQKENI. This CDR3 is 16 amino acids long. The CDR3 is CASSAPTGGYTDTQYF. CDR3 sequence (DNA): TGTGCCAGCTCAGCACCCACGGGGGGCTACACAGATACGCAGTATTTT.

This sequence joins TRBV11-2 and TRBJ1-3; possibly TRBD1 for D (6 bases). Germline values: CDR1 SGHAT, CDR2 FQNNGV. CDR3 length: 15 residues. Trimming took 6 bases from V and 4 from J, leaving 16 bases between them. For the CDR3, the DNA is TGTGCCAGCAGTTCTCAGGGGAGTGTGGGAAACACCATATATTTT. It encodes CASSSQGSVGNTIYF.

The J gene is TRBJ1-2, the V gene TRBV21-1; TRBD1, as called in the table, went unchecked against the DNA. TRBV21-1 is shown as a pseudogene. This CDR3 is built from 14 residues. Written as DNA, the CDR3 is TGTGCCAGCAGCCACCGGGACAGGGACTATGGCTACACCTTC. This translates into CASSHRDRDYGYTF.

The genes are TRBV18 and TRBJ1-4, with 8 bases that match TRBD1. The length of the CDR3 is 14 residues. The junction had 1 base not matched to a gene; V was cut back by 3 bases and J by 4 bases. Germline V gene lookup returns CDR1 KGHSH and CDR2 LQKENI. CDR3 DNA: TGTGCCAGCTCACCGGACAGGGTTAATGAAAAACTGTTTTTT. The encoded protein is CASSPDRVNEKLFF.

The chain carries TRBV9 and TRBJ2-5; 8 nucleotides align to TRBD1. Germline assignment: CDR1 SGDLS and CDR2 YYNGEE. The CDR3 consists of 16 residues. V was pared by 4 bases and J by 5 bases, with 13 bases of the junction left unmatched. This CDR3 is CASSPRAGGVVETQYF. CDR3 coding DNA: TGTGCCAGCAGCCCCCGGGCAGGGGGCGTGGTGGAGACCCAGTACTTC.

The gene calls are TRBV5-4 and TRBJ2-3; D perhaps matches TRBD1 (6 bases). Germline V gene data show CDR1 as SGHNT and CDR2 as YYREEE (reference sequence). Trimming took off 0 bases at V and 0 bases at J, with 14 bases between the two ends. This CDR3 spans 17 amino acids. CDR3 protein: CASSLGRGQPSTDTQYF. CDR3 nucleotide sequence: TGTGCCAGCAGCTTGGGAAGAGGACAGCCTAGCACAGATACGCAGTATTTT.

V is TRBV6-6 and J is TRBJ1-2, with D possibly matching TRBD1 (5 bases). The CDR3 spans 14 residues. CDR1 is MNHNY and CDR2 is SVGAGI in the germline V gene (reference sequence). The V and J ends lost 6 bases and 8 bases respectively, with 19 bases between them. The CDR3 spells CASSLGGPSGGYTF. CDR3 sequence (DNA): TGTGCCAGCAGCCTGGGGGGACCTTCTGGAGGCTACACCTTC.

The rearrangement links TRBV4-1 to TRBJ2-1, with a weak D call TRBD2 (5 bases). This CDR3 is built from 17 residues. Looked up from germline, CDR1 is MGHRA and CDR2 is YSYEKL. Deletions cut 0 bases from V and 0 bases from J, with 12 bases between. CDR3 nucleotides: TGCGCCAGCAGCCAAGATCATGGACTTAGCTCCTACAATGAGCAGTTCTTC. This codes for CASSQDHGLSSYNEQFF.